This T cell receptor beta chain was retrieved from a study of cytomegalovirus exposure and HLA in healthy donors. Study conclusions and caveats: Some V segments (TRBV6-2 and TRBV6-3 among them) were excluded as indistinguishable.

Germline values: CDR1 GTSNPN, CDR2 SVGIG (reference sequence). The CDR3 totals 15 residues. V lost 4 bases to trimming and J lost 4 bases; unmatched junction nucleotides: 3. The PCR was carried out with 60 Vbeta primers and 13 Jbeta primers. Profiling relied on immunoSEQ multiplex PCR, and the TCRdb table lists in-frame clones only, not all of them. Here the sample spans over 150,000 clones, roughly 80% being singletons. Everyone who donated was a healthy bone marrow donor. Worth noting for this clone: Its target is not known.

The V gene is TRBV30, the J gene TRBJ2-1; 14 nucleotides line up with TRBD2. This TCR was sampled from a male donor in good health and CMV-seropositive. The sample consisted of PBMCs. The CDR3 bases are TGTGCCTGGAAAGGACTAGCGGGGGGATACAATGAGCAGTTCTTC. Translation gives CAWKGLAGGYNEQFF.